The rows below give T cell receptor beta chains drawn from one sample of a study of a mutant IDH1 vaccine in newly diagnosed glioma. Only in-frame clones appear in the TCRdb table, and some are missing; sequencing was by immunoSEQ multiplex PCR. This sample has about 51,000 clones; roughly 80% occur once, and the top ten carry over 1.5%. Sequenced material: PBMCs, taken from a glioma patient treated with radiotherapy, temozolomide or both. These receptors all stem from a woman aged 35 to 49 with glioma. Both conserved end residues are part of each CDR3. Fields, in order: V gene, J gene, CDR3 protein.

>TRBV29-1|TRBJ2-7
CSVVEQTNEQYF
>TRBV11-2|TRBJ2-5
CASSSYQGLAGQGGPQYF
>TRBV5-1|TRBJ2-2
CASSPRGVAGELFF
>TRBV29-1|TRBJ2-1
CSVVGNEQFF
>TRBV19|TRBJ2-2
CASSARRGRGELFF
>TRBV29-1|TRBJ2-2
CSVDVRADTGELFF
>TRBV5-6|TRBJ1-2
CASSSIQGAYGYTF
>TRBV4-3|TRBJ1-1
CASSQDGPGQNLNTEAFF
>TRBV30|TRBJ1-1
CAWSVRLQSAFF
>TRBV6-6|TRBJ1-1
CASSQSLGAEAFF
>TRBV5-4|TRBJ2-1
CASSFSGGNYNEQFF
>TRBV29-1|TRBJ1-2
CSAPDGLYGYTF
>TRBV2|TRBJ2-5
CASSEERGPETQYF
>TRBV30|TRBJ1-2
CAWSPTGEGGYTF
>TRBV5-4|TRBJ2-3
CASSLLLAGINRGDTQYF
>TRBV7-9|TRBJ2-5
CASSLPQETQYF
>TRBV23-1|TRBJ2-5
CASSQSGRIWLAGSQETQYF
>TRBV25-1|TRBJ1-4
CASSEDWTKLFF
>TRBV4-3|TRBJ1-2
CASSQDLGGNYGYTF
>TRBV6-6|TRBJ2-1
CASSYGPRSYNEQFF
>TRBV5-1|TRBJ1-3
CASSPGGTGSSGNTIYF
>TRBV6-1|TRBJ1-2
CASSESDRGAYTF
>TRBV29-1|TRBJ2-7
CSVSLGDYEQYF
>TRBV29-1|TRBJ1-2
CSVGRPRGQVYGYTF
>TRBV23-1|TRBJ1-5
CASGALTGTDIYSNQPQHF
>TRBV5-4|TRBJ1-1
CASSLVGTLNTEAFF
>TRBV14|TRBJ1-1
CASSQDAGTGRYFF
>TRBV6-4|TRBJ2-7
CASSEGRGSEQYF